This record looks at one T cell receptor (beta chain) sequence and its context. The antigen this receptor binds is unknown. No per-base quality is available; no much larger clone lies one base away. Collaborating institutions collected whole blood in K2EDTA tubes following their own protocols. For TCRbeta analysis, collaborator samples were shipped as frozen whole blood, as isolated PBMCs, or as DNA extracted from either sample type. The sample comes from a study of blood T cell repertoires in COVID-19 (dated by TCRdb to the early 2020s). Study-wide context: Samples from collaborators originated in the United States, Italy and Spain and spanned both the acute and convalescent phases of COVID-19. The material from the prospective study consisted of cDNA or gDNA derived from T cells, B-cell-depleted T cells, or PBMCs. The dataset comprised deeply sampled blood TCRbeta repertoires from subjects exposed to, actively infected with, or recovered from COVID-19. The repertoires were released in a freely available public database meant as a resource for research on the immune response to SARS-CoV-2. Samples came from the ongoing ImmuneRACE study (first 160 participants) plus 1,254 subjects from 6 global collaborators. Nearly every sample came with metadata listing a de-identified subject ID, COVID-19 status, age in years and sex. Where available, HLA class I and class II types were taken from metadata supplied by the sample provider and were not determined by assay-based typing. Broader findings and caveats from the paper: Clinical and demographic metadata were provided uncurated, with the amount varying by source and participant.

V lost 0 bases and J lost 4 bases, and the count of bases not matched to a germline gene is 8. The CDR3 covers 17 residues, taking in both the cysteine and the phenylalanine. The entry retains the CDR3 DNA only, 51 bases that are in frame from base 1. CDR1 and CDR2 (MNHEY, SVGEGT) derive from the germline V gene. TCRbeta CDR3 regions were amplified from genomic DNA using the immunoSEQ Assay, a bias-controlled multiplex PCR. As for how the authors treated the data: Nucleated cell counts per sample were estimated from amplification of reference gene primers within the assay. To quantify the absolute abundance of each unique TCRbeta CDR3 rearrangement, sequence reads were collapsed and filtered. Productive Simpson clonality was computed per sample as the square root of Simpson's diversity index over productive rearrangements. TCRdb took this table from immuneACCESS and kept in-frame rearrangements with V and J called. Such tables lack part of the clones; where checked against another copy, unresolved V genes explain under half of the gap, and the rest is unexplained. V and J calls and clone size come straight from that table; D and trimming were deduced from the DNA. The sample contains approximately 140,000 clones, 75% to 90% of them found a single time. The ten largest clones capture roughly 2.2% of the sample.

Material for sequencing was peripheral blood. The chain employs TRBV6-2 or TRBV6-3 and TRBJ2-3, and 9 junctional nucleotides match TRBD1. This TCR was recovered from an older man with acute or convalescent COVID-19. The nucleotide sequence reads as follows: TGTGCCAGCAGTTACTCGACCGGACAGGGGTCCCCAGATACGCAGTATTTT. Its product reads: CASSYSTGQGSPDTQYF.